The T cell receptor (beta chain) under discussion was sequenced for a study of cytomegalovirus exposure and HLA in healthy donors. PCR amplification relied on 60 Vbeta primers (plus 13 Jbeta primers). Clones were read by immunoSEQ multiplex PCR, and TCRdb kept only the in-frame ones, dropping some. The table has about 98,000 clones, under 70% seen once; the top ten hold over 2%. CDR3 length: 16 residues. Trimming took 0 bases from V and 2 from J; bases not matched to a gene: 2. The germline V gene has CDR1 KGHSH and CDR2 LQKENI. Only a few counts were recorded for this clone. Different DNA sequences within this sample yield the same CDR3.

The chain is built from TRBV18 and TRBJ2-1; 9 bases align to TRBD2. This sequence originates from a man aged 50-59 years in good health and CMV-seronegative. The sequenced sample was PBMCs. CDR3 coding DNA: TGTGCCAGCTCACCACCGGCGGGGGGGGCCTACAATGAGCAGTTCTTC. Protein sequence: CASSPPAGGAYNEQFF.